Each of the 28 T cell receptor beta chains below was sequenced from the same sample in a study of CD8+CD57+ T cells in acquired aplastic anemia (dated by TCRdb to about 2018). TCRdb lists the instrument as Illumina HiSeq 2000. Profiling of TCR beta VDJ combinations and CDR3 sequences used genomic DNA as the template. TCRdb reprocessed the public reads (quality trimming at Q25 with fastp, clone calling with MiXCR) and kept in-frame beta chains. Rows merge per CDR3 protein into single entries with the most common DNA and genes. This sample has 200,000 or so distinct CDR3 sequences in its table, and around 49% of those were observed once. 15% to 20% of the sample comes from the top ten. The patients picked for sequencing were ones in whom flow cytometry had shown an expansion of CD8+CD57+ cells. Source material: sorted CD4+, CD8+, or CD8+CD57+ T cells (not recorded which) from PBMCs. The receptor set was obtained from a human donor with aplastic anemia.

This clonotype was counted at least ten times. The J gene is TRBJ1-3, the V gene TRBV19; TRBD1 might be the D (5 bases). Trimming pared 5 bases from V and 0 bases from J, leaving 14 bases between. The CDR3 contains 16 residues. Germline CDR1 is LNHDA and CDR2 is SQIVND (reference sequence). In DNA, the CDR3 is TGTGCCAGTAGTTCCTACAGGTCGAACTCTGGAAACACCATATATTTT. Protein sequence: CASSSYRSNSGNTIYF.

The gene calls are TRBV10-3 and TRBJ1-6; 8 nucleotides agree with TRBD1. V lost 0 bases to trimming and J lost 6 bases; unmatched junction nucleotides: 4. The germline gives CDR1 ENHRY, CDR2 SYGVKD. The CDR3 runs 16 residues. The CDR3 nucleotides are TGTGCCATCAGTGAGTCCGCGGGACAGGCTAATTCACCCCTCCACTTT. Its protein is CAISESAGQANSPLHF.

This chain uses TRBV4-3 with TRBJ1-6, with D perhaps matching TRBD1 (6 bases). CDR1 and CDR2 (germline): LGHNA, YSLEER. This CDR3 comprises 14 residues. The V end was cut by 5 bases, the J end by 5 bases, with 10 bases between. In DNA, the CDR3 is TGCGCCAGCAGCTGGGACATAGATAATTCACCCCTCCACTTT. Translating it yields CASSWDIDNSPLHF.

This clonotype has a handful of counts. The chain uses TRBV7-6 and TRBJ2-3, with 7 bases fitting TRBD1. V trimming: 2 bases; J trimming: 4 bases; junction bases outside the gene matches: 0. Per the germline V gene, CDR1 is SGHVS and CDR2 is FNYEAQ. The CDR3 runs 13 residues. The CDR3, as DNA: TGTGCCAGCAGCTTACAGGGGGCAGATACGCAGTATTTT. Translated, it gives CASSLQGADTQYF.

The V and J genes are TRBV6-5 and TRBJ1-5; D is undetermined. The V end was cut by 4 bases, the J end by 7 bases, with 11 bases between. This CDR3 comprises 13 residues. Germline V gene lookup returns CDR1 MNHEY and CDR2 SVGAGI. This chain's CDR3 is CASSSSPGQPQHF. The DNA of the CDR3 is TGTGCCAGCAGTTCTTCCCCGGGGCAGCCCCAGCATTTT.

The rearrangement links TRBV20-1 to TRBJ1-6, with D hard to call. The CDR3 loop spans 13 amino acids. Germline-derived CDR1 and CDR2 are DFQATT and SNEGSKA (reference sequence). Trimming pared 6 bases from V and 4 bases from J, leaving 10 bases between. The CDR3 DNA follows: TGCAGTGCCGGACGGGCTTATAATTCACCCCTCCACTTT. The encoded protein is CSAGRAYNSPLHF.

In regard to this clonotype: A clone one base away is much larger, so this may be a read error. The V gene is TRBV5-1, the J gene TRBJ2-7; D is perhaps TRBD2 (5 bases). The CDR3 covers 15 residues. Trimming removed 1 base at V and 7 bases at J, with 18 bases between. Germline V gene lookup returns CDR1 SGHRS and CDR2 YFSETQ. The chain's CDR3 is CASSLSAGLYNEQYF. The CDR3 DNA sequence: TGCGCCAGCAGCTTGTCCGCGGGTCTCTACAATGAGCAGTACTTC. Supplemented by reference TRBV5-1 and TRBJ2-7, the full variable domain reads KAGVTQTPRYLIKTRGQQVTLSCSPISGHRSVSWYQQTPGQGLQFLFEYFSETQRNKGNFPGRFSGRQFSNSRSEMNVSTLELGDSALYLCASSLSAGLYNEQYFGPGTRLTVT.

In its sample, this clonotype was seen many times. This chain joins TRBV5-1 and TRBJ1-3; D unclear. Trimming removed 3 bases at V and 0 bases at J, with 7 bases between. The CDR3 extends over 14 amino acids. Germline values: CDR1 SGHRS, CDR2 YFSETQ. CDR3 coding DNA: TGCGCCAGCAGCTCGGACGGCTCTGGAAACACCATATATTTT. It yields the protein CASSSDGSGNTIYF.

The chain has TRBV6-1 and TRBJ1-5; TRBD1 aligns across 9 bases. The V gene's germline CDR1 is MNHNS and CDR2 SASEGT. V was clipped by 5 bases and J by 4 bases; unmatched bases: 6. The CDR3 length is 15 residues. Here the CDR3 DNA reads TGTGCCAGCAGTTTATTAGGGACAGGGAATCAGCCCCAGCATTTT. Translation gives CASSLLGTGNQPQHF.

The V call is TRBV19, the J call TRBJ2-1; TRBD2 agrees at 10 bases. The J segment lost 6 bases and the V segment lost 9 bases, leaving 8 bases of the junction unmatched. Germline CDR1 reads LNHDA; CDR2 reads SQIVND (reference sequence). There are 14 residues in the CDR3. The CDR3 is CASASGGDFNEQFF. The CDR3, as DNA: TGTGCCAGCGCGAGCGGGGGGGACTTCAATGAGCAGTTCTTC. Full variable domain (remainder filled in from reference TRBV19 and TRBJ2-1): DGGITQSPKYLFRKEGQNVTLSCEQNLNHDAMYWYRQDPGQGLRLIYYSQIVNDFQKGDIAEGYSVSREKKESFPLTVTSAQKNPTAFYLCASASGGDFNEQFFGPGTRLTVL.

The V gene is TRBV7-2, the J gene TRBJ1-1; 7 nucleotides line up with TRBD1. Trimming took 3 bases from V and 5 from J; bases not matched to a gene: 6. This CDR3 has 14 residues. Germline lookup yields CDR1 SGHTA and CDR2 FQGNSA. CDR3 residues: CASSLPGGFTEAFF. The DNA for the CDR3 is TGTGCCAGCAGCTTGCCAGGGGGGTTTACTGAAGCTTTCTTT.

This clonotype was found many times. V is TRBV2 and J is TRBJ1-2; D remains ambiguous. Per germline, CDR1 SNHLY and CDR2 FYNNEI. V was pared by 3 bases and J by 0 bases, with 11 bases between. The CDR3 is 15 residues long. As DNA, the CDR3 is TGTGCCAGCAGTGAGACGGACCGAGCTAACTATGGCTACACCTTC. Encoded protein: CASSETDRANYGYTF.

The table lists this clonotype with a few counts. The rearrangement uses TRBV6-6 and TRBJ1-5; 7 nucleotides line up with TRBD1. After removal of 5 bases from V and 4 bases from J, the junction contained 8 bases not matched to a gene. Germline CDR1 MNHNY, CDR2 SVGAGI (reference sequence). The CDR3 has 15 amino acids. Here the CDR3 DNA reads TGTGCCAGCAGTGAGGCTCCGGGACAGAATCAGCCCCAGCATTTT. The encoded protein is CASSEAPGQNQPQHF.

The J gene is TRBJ1-6, the V gene TRBV9, with a weak D call TRBD1 (5 bases). This CDR3 has 17 amino acids. Germline values: CDR1 SGDLS, CDR2 YYNGEE. The ends were cut back, 2 bases at V and 10 bases at J, with 22 bases in the middle. CDR3 bases: TGTGCCAGCAGCGTCCCGAAGGCTAGCGGGGGGGACTCACCCCTCCACTTT. Residues: CASSVPKASGGDSPLHF.

The V and J genes are TRBV10-1 and TRBJ1-6; TRBD1 matches at 9 bases. Germline CDR1 reads WNHNN; CDR2 reads SYGVQD (reference sequence). With V trimmed by 11 bases and J by 7 bases, 6 bases remained unmatched. CDR3 length: 13 amino acids. The CDR3: CAANRGRNSPLHF. CDR3 in DNA: TGCGCCGCAAACAGGGGGCGGAATTCACCCCTCCACTTT.

V usage is TRBV10-3 and J usage is TRBJ1-5; 9 nucleotides agree with TRBD1. Looked up from germline, CDR1 is ENHRY and CDR2 is SYGVKD. The V and J ends lost 6 bases and 7 bases, in that order; junction bases with no gene match: 1. This CDR3 is 12 amino acids long. Written as DNA, the CDR3 is TGTGCCATCAGGGACAGGGGACAGCCCCAGCATTTT. Its protein product is CAIRDRGQPQHF.

The chain links TRBV12-3 or TRBV12-4 to TRBJ1-1, with a tentative D call TRBD1 (5 bases). The CDR3 loop spans 18 amino acids. Trimming removed 6 bases at V and 4 bases at J, with 27 bases between. The CDR3: CASSRPKLVSLGATEAFF. The CDR3 nucleotides read TGTGCCAGCAGCCGTCCCAAACTCGTCAGCCTCGGGGCCACTGAAGCTTTCTTT.

The V and J genes are TRBV11-2 and TRBJ2-7; 7 bases are shared with TRBD1. The CDR3 consists of 13 residues. The J segment lost 5 bases and the V segment lost 6 bases, leaving 7 bases of the junction unmatched. Per germline, CDR1 SGHAT and CDR2 FQNNGV. The CDR3 reads CASSRTRGNEQYF. CDR3 nucleotides: TGTGCCAGCAGTCGTACCAGGGGGAACGAGCAGTACTTC.

Ten or more counts support this clonotype. The chain employs TRBV6-2 or TRBV6-3 and TRBJ2-5, with D unresolved. The germline gives CDR1 MNHEY, CDR2 SVGEGT. The CDR3 spans 13 residues. Trimming took off 6 bases at V and 0 bases at J, with 8 bases between the two ends. The CDR3 here is CASRERDQETQYF. Written as DNA, the CDR3 is TGTGCCAGCAGGGAACGAGACCAAGAGACCCAGTACTTC.

This clonotype was detected ten times or more. The chain is built from TRBV20-1 and TRBJ1-2; 8 bases agree with TRBD1. Germline V gives CDR1 DFQATT, CDR2 SNEGSKA (reference sequence). The CDR3 is made up of 14 amino acids. The ends lost 2 bases at V and 7 bases at J; junction bases unmatched: 9. CDR3 region: CSARSPRGQGGYTF. CDR3 sequence (DNA): TGCAGTGCTAGATCCCCCAGGGGGCAGGGTGGCTACACCTTC.

This clonotype was seen many times. The chain has TRBV9 and TRBJ2-3; D remains unclear. The CDR3 consists of 15 residues. V lost 4 bases, J lost 1 base, and 13 bases lay in between. In germline, CDR1 is SGDLS, CDR2 YYNGEE. DNA of the CDR3: TGTGCCAGCAGCCTTACGGTGGTACGCACAGATACGCAGTATTTT. Protein: CASSLTVVRTDTQYF.

This clonotype has only a few counts. The chain is built from TRBV7-2 and TRBJ2-5, with a possible D match to TRBD1 (6 bases). With 4 bases removed from V and 8 bases from J, the gap between germline ends came to 17 bases. The length of the CDR3 is 14 residues. Germline values: CDR1 SGHTA, CDR2 FQGNSA. The CDR3 DNA follows: TGTGCCAGCAGCTCTACAGGGTATCGAAACACCCAGTACTTC. Residues: CASSSTGYRNTQYF.

The V call is TRBV10-1, the J call TRBJ2-3; 9 bases fit TRBD2. The CDR3 is 16 amino acids. With 3 bases clipped from V and 4 bases from J, the junction kept 8 bases outside the gene matches. Germline lookup yields CDR1 WNHNN and CDR2 SYGVQD (reference sequence). The CDR3 protein is CASSDAGGQYSDTQYF. Written as DNA, the CDR3 is TGCGCCAGCAGTGATGCGGGGGGGCAGTATTCAGATACGCAGTATTTT.

This chain joins TRBV10-3 and TRBJ1-6; 10 nucleotides line up with TRBD1. Germline assignment: CDR1 ENHRY and CDR2 SYGVKD. Unmatched junction bases numbered 2, after V lost 6 bases and J lost 6 bases. The CDR3 extends over 14 amino acids. The CDR3 region has the DNA TGTGCCATCAGCGGGACAGGGGTTAATTCACCCCTCCACTTT. Protein product: CAISGTGVNSPLHF.

This clonotype occurred many times. The V call is TRBV4-1, the J call TRBJ2-5; TRBD2 might be the D (6 bases). CDR1 and CDR2 from the germline V gene are MGHRA and YSYEKL. Trimming took 1 base from V and 5 from J, leaving 14 bases between them. The CDR3 is 15 amino acids. The CDR3 coding sequence is TGCGCCAGCAGCCAAGTGAAGCAGAGCGGGGAGACCCAGTACTTC. It encodes CASSQVKQSGETQYF.

The V call is TRBV7-6, the J call TRBJ2-5, with 10 bases fitting TRBD2. This CDR3 region has 14 residues. Losses at the gene ends were 1 base for V and 6 bases for J; bases not matched to a gene: 2. Germline V gene lookup returns CDR1 SGHVS and CDR2 FNYEAQ. Here the CDR3 reads CASSLGTSGKTQYF. In nucleotides, the CDR3 is TGTGCCAGCAGCTTAGGGACTAGCGGAAAGACCCAGTACTTC. The full variable domain, its missing parts supplied by reference TRBV7-6 and TRBJ2-5, is GAGVSQSPRYKVTKRGQDVALRCDPISGHVSLYWYRQALGQGPEFLTYFNYEAQQDKSGLPNDRFSAERPEGSISTLTIQRTEQRDSAMYRCASSLGTSGKTQYFGPGTRLLVL.

This clonotype was counted at least ten times. The chain employs TRBV20-1 and TRBJ1-5, with D possibly being TRBD1 (6 bases). Trimming cost V 3 bases and J 7 bases, with 10 bases left between them. This CDR3 comprises 12 residues. Germline assignment: CDR1 DFQATT and CDR2 SNEGSKA (reference sequence). In nucleotides, the CDR3 is TGCAGTGCTAGTTCAGGGGAACAGCCCCAGCATTTT. Translating gives CSASSGEQPQHF.

This clonotype was recorded at least ten times. J is TRBJ2-7 and V is TRBV11-2, with TRBD2 identical over 7 bases. CDR1 and CDR2 (germline): SGHAT, FQNNGV. The V segment lost 5 bases and the J segment 6 bases; nucleotides outside the gene matches: 10. The CDR3 sequence is 14 residues long. CDR3 DNA sequence: TGTGCCAGCAGCCCCCTGGCCGGGGGGACCGAGCAGTACTTC. This gives the protein CASSPLAGGTEQYF.